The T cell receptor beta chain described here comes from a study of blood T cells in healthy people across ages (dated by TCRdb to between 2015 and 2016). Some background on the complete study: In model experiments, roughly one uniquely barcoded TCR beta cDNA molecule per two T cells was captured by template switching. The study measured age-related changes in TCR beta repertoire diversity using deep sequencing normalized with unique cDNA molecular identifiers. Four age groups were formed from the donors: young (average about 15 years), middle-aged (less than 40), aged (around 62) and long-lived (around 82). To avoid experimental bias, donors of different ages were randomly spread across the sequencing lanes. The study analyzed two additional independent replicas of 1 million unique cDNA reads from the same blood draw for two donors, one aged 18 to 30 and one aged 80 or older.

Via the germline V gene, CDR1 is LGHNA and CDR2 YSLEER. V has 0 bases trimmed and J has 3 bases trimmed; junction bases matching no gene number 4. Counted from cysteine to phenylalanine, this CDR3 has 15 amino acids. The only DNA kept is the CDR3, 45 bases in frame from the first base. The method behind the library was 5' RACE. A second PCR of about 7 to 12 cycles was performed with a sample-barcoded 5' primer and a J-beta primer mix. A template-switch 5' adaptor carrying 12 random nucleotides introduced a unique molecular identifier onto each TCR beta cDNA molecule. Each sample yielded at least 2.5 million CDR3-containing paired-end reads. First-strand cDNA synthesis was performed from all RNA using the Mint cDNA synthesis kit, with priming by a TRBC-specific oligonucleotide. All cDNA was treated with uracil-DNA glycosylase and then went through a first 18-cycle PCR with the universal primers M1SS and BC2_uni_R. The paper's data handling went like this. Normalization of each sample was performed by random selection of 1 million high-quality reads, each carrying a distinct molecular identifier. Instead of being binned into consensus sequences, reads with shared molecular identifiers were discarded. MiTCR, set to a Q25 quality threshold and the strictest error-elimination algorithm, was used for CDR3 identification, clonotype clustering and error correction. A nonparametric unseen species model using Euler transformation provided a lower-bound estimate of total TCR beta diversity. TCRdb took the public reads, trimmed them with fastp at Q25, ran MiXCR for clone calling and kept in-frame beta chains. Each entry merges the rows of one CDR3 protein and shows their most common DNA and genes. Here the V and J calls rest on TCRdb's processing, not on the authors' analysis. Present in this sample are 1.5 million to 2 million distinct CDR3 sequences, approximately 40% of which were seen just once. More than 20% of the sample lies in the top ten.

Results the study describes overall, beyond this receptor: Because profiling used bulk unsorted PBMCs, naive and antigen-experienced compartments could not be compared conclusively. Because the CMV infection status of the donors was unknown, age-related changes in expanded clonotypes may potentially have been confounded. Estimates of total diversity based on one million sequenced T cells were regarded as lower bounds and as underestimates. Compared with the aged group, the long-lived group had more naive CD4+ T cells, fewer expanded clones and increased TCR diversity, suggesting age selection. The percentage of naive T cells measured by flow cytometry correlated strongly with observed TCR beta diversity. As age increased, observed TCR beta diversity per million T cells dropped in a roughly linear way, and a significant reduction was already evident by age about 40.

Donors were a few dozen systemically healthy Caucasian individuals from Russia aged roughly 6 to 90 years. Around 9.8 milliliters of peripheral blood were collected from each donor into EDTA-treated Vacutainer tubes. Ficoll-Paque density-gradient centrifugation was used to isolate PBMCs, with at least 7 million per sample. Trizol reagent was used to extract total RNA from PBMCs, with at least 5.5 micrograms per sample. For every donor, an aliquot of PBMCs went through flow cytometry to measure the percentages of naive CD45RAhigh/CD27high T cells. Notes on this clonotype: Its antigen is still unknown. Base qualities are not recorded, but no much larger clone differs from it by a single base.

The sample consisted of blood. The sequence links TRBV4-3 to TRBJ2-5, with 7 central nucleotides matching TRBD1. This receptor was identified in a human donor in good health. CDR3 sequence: CASSQDSGTEETQYF. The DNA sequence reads TGCGCCAGCAGCCAAGATTCGGGGACAGAAGAGACCCAGTACTTC.